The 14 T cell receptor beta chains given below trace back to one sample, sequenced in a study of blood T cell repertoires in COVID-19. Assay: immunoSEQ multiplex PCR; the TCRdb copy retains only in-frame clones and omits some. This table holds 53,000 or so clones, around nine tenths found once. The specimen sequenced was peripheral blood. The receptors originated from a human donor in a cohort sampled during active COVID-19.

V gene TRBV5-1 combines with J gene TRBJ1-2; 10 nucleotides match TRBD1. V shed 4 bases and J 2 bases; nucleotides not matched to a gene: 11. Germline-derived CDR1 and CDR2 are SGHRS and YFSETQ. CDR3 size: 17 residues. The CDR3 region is CASSPWDRGSHNYGYTF. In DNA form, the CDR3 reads TGCGCCAGCAGCCCATGGGACAGGGGTTCCCACAACTATGGCTACACCTTC.

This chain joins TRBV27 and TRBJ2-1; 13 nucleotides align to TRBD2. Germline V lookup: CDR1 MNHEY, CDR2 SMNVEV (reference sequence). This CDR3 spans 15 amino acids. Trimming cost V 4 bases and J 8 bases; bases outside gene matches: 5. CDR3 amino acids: CASSYTSGRGDEQFF. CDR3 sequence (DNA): TGTGCCAGCAGTTATACTAGCGGGAGGGGCGATGAGCAGTTCTTC.

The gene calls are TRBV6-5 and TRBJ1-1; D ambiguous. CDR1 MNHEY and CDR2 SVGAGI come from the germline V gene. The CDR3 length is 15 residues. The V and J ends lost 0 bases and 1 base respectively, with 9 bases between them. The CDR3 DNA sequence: TGTGCCAGCAGTTACTCCGCCATGGCGAACACTGAAGCTTTCTTT. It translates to CASSYSAMANTEAFF.

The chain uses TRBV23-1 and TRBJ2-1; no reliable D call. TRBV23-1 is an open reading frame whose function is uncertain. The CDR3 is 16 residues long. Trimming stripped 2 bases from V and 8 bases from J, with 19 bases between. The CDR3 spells CASSQEVVADHHEQFF. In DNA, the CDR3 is TGCGCCAGCAGTCAAGAGGTGGTTGCAGACCACCATGAGCAGTTCTTC.

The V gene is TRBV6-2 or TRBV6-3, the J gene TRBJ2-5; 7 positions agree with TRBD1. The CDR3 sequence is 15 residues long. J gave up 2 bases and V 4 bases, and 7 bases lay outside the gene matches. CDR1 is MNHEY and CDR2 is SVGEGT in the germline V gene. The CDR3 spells CASSSRDRQQETQYF. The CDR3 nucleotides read TGTGCCAGCAGTTCCCGGGACAGACAACAAGAGACCCAGTACTTC.

The CDR3 loop is CASSYSGGSYNEQFF. The CDR3 coding sequence is TGTGCCAGTAGTTATAGCGGGGGCTCCTACAATGAGCAGTTCTTC. This chain connects TRBV19 to TRBJ2-1; 9 bases fit TRBD2. Germline CDR1 is LNHDA and CDR2 is SQIVND (reference sequence). CDR3 length: 15 residues. Germline trimming cut 5 bases from V and 0 bases from J; bases unmatched to any gene: 2.

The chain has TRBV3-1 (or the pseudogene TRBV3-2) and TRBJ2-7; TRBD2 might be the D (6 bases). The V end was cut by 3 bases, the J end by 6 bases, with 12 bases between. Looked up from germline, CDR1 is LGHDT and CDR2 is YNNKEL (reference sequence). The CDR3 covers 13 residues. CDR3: CASSQAGGREQYF. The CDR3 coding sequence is TGTGCCAGCAGCCAGGCCGGAGGGCGCGAGCAGTACTTC.

Written as DNA, the CDR3 is TGTGCCAGCAGTTTATCTTCAGGGACACTTGGCGGCTACACCTTC. It yields the protein CASSLSSGTLGGYTF. The J gene is TRBJ1-2, the V gene TRBV28; D might be TRBD1 (6 bases). Germline lookup yields CDR1 MDHEN and CDR2 SYDVKM. V lost 1 base and J lost 8, with 17 bases in between. This CDR3 contains 15 residues.

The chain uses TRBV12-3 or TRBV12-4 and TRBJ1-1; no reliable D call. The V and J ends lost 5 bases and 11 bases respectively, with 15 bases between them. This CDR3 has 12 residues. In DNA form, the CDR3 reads TGTGCCAGCAGTCTACAGCATTTTGGGGCTTTCTTT. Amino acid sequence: CASSLQHFGAFF.

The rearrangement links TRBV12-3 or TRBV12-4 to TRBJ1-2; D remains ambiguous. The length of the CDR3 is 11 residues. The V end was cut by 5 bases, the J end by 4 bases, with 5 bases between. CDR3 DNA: TGTGCCAGCAGTCGTCTCTATGGCTACACCTTC. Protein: CASSRLYGYTF.

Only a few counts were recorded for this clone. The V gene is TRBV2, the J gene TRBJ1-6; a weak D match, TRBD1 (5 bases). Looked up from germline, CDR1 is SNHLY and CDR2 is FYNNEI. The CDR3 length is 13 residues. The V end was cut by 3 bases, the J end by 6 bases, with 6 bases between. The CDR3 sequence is CASSDRVNSPLHF. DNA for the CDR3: TGTGCCAGCAGTGACAGGGTTAATTCACCCCTCCACTTT.

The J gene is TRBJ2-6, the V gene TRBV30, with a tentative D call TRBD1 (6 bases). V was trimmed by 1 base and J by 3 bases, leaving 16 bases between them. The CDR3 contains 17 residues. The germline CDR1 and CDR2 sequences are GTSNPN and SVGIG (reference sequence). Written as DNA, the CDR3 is TGTGCCTGGAGTGCTACTTACAGGGTCCTTGGGGCCAACGTCCTGACTTTC. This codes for CAWSATYRVLGANVLTF.

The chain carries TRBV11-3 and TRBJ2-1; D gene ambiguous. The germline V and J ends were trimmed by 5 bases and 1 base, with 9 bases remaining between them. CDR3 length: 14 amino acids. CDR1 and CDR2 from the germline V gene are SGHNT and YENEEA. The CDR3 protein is CASSPRASYNEQFF. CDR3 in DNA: TGTGCCAGCAGCCCCCGAGCATCCTACAATGAGCAGTTCTTC.

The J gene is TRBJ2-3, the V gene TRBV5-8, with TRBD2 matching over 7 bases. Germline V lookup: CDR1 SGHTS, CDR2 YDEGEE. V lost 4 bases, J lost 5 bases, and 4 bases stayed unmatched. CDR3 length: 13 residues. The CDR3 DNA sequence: TGTGCCAGCAGCGCGGGGGTTGGAGATACGCAGTATTTT. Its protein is CASSAGVGDTQYF.